This T cell receptor (beta chain) was sequenced for a study of Tregs in tolerant kidney transplant recipients. Some clones are missing from TCRdb's copy, which holds only in-frame ones; the method was immunoSEQ multiplex PCR. The sample has tens of thousands of clones; around 83% are singletons. On this clone itself: Within the sample, other DNA sequences also encode this same CDR3.

Trimming removed 0 bases at V and 5 bases at J, with 16 bases between. CDR1 is SGDLS and CDR2 is YYNGEE in the germline V gene. The CDR3 covers 16 residues. The specimen sequenced was CD4+ T cells from blood. The receptor was isolated from a human donor in good health. The rearrangement uses TRBV9 and TRBJ2-3, with a possible D match to TRBD2 (6 bases). The CDR3 nucleotides are TGTGCCAGCAGCGTAGCGCCTGGAGGGTCACGAGATACGCAGTATTTT. Its protein is CASSVAPGGSRDTQYF. Together with reference TRBV9 and TRBJ2-3, the CDR3 gives the full variable domain: DSGVTQTPKHLITATGQRVTLRCSPRSGDLSVYWYQQSLDQGLQFLIQYYNGEERAKGNILERFSAQQFPDLHSELNLSSLELGDSALYFCASSVAPGGSRDTQYFGPGTRLTVL.